Sequencing of this T cell receptor beta chain was carried out in a study of T cell responses to AZD1222 COVID-19 vaccine. Some clones are missing from TCRdb's copy, which holds only in-frame ones; the method was immunoSEQ multiplex PCR. Found here are about 94,000 clones, 85% of them singletons; the top ten hold 4.5%. V lost 2 bases to trimming and J lost 5 bases, with 13 bases between them. CDR3 size: 14 residues. The germline V gene encodes CDR1 SGHRS and CDR2 YFSETQ. The rearrangement links TRBV5-1 to TRBJ2-5; a possible D gene is TRBD2 (5 bases). Here the sequenced sample was peripheral blood, taken 28 days after the second AZD1222 dose. This TCR was recovered from an adult who received the AZD1222 COVID-19 vaccine. CDR3 residues: CASSFTEGLETQYF. The CDR3, as DNA: TGCGCCAGCAGCTTTACTGAGGGCTTGGAGACCCAGTACTTC.